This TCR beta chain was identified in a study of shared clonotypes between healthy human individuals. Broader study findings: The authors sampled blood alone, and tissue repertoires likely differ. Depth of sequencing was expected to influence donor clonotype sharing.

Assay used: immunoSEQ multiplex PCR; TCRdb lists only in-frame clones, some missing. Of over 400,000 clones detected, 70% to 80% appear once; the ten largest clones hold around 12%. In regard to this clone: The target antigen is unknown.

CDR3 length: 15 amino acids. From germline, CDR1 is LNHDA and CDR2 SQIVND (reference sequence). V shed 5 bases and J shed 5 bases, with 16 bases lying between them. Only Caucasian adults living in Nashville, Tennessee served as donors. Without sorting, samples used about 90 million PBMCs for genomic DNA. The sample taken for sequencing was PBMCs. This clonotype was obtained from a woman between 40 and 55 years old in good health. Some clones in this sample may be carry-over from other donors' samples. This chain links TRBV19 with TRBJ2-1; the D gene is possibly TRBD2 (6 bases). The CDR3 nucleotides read TGTGCCAGTAGTCCACAACCGGGACTTCACAATGAGCAGTTCTTC. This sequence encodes CASSPQPGLHNEQFF. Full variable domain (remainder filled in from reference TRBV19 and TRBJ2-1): DGGITQSPKYLFRKEGQNVTLSCEQNLNHDAMYWYRQDPGQGLRLIYYSQIVNDFQKGDIAEGYSVSREKKESFPLTVTSAQKNPTAFYLCASSPQPGLHNEQFFGPGTRLTVL.